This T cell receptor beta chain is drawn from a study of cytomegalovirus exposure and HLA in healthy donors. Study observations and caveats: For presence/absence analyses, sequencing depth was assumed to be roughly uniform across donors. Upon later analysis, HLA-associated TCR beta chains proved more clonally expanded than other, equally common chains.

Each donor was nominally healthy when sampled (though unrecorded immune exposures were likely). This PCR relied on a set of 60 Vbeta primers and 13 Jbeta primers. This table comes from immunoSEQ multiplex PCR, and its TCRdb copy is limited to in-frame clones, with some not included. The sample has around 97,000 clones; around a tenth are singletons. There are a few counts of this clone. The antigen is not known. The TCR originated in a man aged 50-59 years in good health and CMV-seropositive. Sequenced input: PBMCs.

The CDR3 DNA reads as TGTGCCAGCAGTTTGGGACTGGCCTCCAATGAGCAGTTCTTC. Its protein is CASSLGLASNEQFF. The chain links TRBV6-5 to TRBJ2-1, with D possibly being TRBD2 (6 bases). Trimming stripped 4 bases from V and 6 bases from J, with 13 bases between. In germline, CDR1 is MNHEY, CDR2 SVGAGI. The CDR3 totals 14 residues.